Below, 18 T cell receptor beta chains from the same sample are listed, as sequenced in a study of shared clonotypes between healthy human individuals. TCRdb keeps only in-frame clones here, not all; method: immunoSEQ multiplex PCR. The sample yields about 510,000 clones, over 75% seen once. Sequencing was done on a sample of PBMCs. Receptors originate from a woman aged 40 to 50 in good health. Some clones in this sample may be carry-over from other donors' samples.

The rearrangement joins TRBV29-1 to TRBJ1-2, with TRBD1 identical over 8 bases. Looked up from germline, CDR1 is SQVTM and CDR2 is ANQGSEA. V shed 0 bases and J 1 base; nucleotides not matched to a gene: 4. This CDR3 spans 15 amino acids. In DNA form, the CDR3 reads TGCAGCGTTGAAGACGGGACAGGAGGTAACTATGGCTACACCTTC. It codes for CSVEDGTGGNYGYTF. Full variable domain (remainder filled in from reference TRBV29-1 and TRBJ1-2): SAVISQKPSRDICQRGTSLTIQCQVDSQVTMMFWYRQQPGQSLTLIATANQGSEATYESGFVIDKFPISRPNLTFSTLTVSNMSPEDSSIYLCSVEDGTGGNYGYTFGSGTRLTVV.

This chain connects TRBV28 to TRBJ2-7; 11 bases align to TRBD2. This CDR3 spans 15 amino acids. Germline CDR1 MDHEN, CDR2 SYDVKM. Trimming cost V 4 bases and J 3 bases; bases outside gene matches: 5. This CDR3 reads CASSSTSGDVYEQYF. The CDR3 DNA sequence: TGTGCCAGCAGTTCGACTAGCGGGGACGTCTACGAGCAGTACTTC.

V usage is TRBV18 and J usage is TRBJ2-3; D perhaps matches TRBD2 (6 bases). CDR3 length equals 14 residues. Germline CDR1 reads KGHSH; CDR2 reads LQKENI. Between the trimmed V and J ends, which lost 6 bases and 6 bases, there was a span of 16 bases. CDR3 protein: CASSREPRRDTQYF. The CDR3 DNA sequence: TGTGCCAGCTCTCGGGAGCCCCGGCGGGATACGCAGTATTTT.

The CDR3 region is CASSYTSGSSYNEQFF. The CDR3 region has the DNA TGCGCCAGCAGCTATACTAGCGGCAGCTCCTACAATGAGCAGTTCTTC. The V gene is TRBV5-1, the J gene TRBJ2-1; TRBD2 matches at 8 bases. The CDR3 has 16 amino acids. The V gene end was trimmed by 3 bases and the J gene end by 0 bases; junction bases not matched to a gene: 5. From germline, CDR1 is SGHRS and CDR2 YFSETQ.

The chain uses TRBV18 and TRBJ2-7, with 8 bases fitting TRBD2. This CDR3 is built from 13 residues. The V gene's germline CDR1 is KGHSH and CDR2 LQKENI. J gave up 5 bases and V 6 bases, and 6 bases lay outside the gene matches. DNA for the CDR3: TGTGCCAGCTCGAGCGGGAGTAGGAACGAGCAGTACTTC. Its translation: CASSSGSRNEQYF.

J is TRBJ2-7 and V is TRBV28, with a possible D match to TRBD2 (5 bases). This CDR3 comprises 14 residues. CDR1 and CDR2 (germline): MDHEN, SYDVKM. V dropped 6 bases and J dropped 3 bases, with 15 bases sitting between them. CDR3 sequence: CASSPTSRDYEQYF. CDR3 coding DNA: TGTGCCAGCAGCCCCACCTCTCGGGACTACGAGCAGTACTTC.

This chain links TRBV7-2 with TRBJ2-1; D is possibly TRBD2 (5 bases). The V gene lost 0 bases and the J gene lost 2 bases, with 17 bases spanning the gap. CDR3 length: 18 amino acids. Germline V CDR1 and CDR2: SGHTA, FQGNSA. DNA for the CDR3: TGTGCCAGCAGCTTAGCCCACAGTCCCCTGAGGGCCTACAATGAGCAGTTCTTC. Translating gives CASSLAHSPLRAYNEQFF.

The CDR3 loop reads CAARDPVGEKLFF. CDR3 DNA sequence: TGTGCCGCCAGGGACCCGGTTGGGGAAAAACTGTTTTTT. The chain uses TRBV10-3 and TRBJ1-4, with D tentatively TRBD1 (5 bases). The CDR3 runs 13 residues. Trimming took 11 bases from V and 8 from J, leaving 18 bases between them. Looked up from germline, CDR1 is ENHRY and CDR2 is SYGVKD.

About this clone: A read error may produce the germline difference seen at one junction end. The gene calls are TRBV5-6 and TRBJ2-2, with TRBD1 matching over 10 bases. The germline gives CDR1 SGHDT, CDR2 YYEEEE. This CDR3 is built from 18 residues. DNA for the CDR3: TGTGTCAGCATCCGCCGACAGGGGGCCCTTCTAGGCACCGGGGAGCTGTTTTTT. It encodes CVSIRRQGALLGTGELFF.

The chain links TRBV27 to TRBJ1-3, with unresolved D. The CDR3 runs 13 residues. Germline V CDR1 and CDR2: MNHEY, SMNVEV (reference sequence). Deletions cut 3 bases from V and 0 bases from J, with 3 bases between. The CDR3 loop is CASSLGSGNTIYF. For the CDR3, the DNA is TGTGCCAGCAGTTTGGGCTCTGGAAACACCATATATTTT.

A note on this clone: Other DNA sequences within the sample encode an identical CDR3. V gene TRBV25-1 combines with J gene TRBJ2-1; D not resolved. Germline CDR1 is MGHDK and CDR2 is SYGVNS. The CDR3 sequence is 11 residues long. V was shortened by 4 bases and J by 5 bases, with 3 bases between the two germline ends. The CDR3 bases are TGTGCCAGCAGTGTAAACAATGAGCAGTTCTTC. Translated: CASSVNNEQFF.

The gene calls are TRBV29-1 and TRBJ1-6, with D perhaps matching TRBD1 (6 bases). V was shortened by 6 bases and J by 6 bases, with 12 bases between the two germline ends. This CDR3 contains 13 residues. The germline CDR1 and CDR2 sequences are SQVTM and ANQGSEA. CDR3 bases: TGCAGCGTCGCCGGGACACGTAATTCACCCCTCCACTTT. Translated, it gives CSVAGTRNSPLHF.

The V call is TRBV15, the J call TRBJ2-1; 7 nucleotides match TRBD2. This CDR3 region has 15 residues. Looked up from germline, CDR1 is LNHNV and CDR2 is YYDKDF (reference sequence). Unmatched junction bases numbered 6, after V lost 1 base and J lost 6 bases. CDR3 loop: CATSRAGEGRNEQFF. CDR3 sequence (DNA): TGTGCCACCAGCAGAGCGGGGGAGGGCCGCAATGAGCAGTTCTTC.

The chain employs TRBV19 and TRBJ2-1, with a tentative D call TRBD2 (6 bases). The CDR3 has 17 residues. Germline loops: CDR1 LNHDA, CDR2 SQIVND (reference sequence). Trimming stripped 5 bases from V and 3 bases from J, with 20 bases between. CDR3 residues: CASSPGGLRKNYNEQFF. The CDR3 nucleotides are TGTGCCAGTAGTCCCGGAGGGCTCCGGAAAAACTACAATGAGCAGTTCTTC.

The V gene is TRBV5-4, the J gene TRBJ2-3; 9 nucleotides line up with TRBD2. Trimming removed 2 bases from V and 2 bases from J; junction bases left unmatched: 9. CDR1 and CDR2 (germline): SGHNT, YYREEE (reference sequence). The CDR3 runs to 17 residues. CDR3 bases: TGTGCCAGCAGCTTTGCGGGCGGGGGGGAGGCCACAGATACGCAGTATTTT. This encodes CASSFAGGGEATDTQYF.

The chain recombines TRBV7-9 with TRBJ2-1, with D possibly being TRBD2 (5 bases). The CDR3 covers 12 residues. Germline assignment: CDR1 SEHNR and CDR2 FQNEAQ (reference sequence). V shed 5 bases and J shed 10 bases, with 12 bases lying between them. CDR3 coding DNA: TGTGCCAGCAGCAGGCGGGTCCTGGAGCAGTTCTTC. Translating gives CASSRRVLEQFF.

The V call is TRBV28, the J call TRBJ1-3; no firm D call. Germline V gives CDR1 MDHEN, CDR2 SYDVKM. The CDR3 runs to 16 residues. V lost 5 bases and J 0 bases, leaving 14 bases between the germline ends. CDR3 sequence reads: CASSGSDTGSGNTIYF. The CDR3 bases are TGTGCCAGCAGTGGCTCAGATACGGGCTCTGGAAACACCATATATTTT.

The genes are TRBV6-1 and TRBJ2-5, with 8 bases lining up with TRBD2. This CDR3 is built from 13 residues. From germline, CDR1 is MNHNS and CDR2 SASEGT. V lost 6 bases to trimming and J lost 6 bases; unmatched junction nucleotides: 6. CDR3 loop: CASRRTSWQTQYF. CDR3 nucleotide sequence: TGTGCCAGCAGGAGGACTAGCTGGCAGACCCAGTACTTC.